This TCR beta chain came from a study of radiotherapy plus CTLA-4 blockade in lung cancer. CDR1 GTSNPN and CDR2 SVGIG come from the germline V gene (reference sequence). The J segment lost 4 bases and the V segment lost 2 bases, leaving 7 bases of the junction unmatched. CDR3 length equals 15 residues. Turning to this clone: Its antigen is unknown.

Produced via immunoSEQ multiplex PCR; TCRdb's table is partial and in-frame only. The sample consists of about 48,000 clones, about 88% of them appearing once. Whole-study results and caveats: Among blood TCR repertoires after radiotherapy plus ipilimumab, tumor-derived clones expanded.

The TCR originated in a human donor with non-small cell lung cancer that progressed on radiotherapy plus ipilimumab. Some clones in this sample may be carry-over from other donors' samples. The material was peripheral blood, obtained from a patient treated with radiotherapy plus ipilimumab. This sequence joins TRBV30 and TRBJ2-5; 10 nucleotides match TRBD1. The CDR3 nucleotides read TGTGCCTGGAGTCTCGGGACAGGGGCTGGAGAGACCCAGTACTTC. Translated: CAWSLGTGAGETQYF.